Here is one TCR beta chain with its context. As yet, its antigen is unknown. The data were obtained in a study of cytomegalovirus exposure and HLA in healthy donors. Whole-study findings and limits: Based on reports, TCR beta sequences accurately predicted HLA-A and HLA-B alleles for most subjects. Reportedly, diagnosis of cytomegalovirus status by the classifier showed high specificity and sensitivity. Presence/absence analyses assumed roughly uniform sequencing depth across donors.

Germline CDR1 and CDR2: LNHDA and SQIVND (reference sequence). Trimming took off 3 bases at V and 8 bases at J, with 13 bases between the two ends. The CDR3 contains 13 residues. Primers included in the PCR were 60 Vbeta and 13 Jbeta primers. Here immunoSEQ multiplex PCR was the method, and the copy in TCRdb shows in-frame clones only, minus some. The table lists about 210,000 clones, around four fifths of them singletons. The material sequenced was PBMCs. The rearrangement uses TRBV19 and TRBJ1-2; tentative D call: TRBD1 (6 bases). The sequence derives from a woman aged 50 to 60 in good health and CMV-seropositive. CDR3 sequence (DNA): TGTGCCAGTAGTATGCTTGCAGGGGAAGGCTACACCTTC. Protein: CASSMLAGEGYTF.